The rows below give T cell receptor beta chains drawn from one sample of a study of chemoradiotherapy in HPV16-positive cancers. Only in-frame clones appear in the TCRdb table, and some are missing; sequencing was by immunoSEQ multiplex PCR. The sample has some 20,000 clones; just under 75% are singletons. Sample acquisition took place from a patient who underwent chemoradiotherapy. The receptors originated from a human donor with HPV-associated anogenital cancer. CDR3s include the opening cysteine and the closing phenylalanine or tryptophan. A D gene is named only where the DNA matches it firmly. Part of the rows lack a size; the others show once, few, many or a class for expanded clones.

-	TRBV6-1	TRBJ2-7	-	CASSDFRERYF	TGTGCCAGCAGTGATTTCAGGGAACGGTACTTC
TRBD2	TRBV28	TRBJ2-1	-	CASSLGGFRPPGEQFF	TGTGCCAGCAGTTTGGGGGGGTTCCGACCTCCGGGCGAGCAGTTCTTC
TRBD2	TRBV7-9	TRBJ2-3	-	CASSLVTSGATDTQYF	TGTGCCAGCAGCTTAGTTACTAGCGGGGCCACAGATACGCAGTATTTT
TRBD2	TRBV7-9	TRBJ2-2	-	CASSETSGSIGGELFF	TGTGCCAGCAGCGAAACTAGCGGGAGCATCGGCGGGGAGCTGTTTTTT
TRBD1	TRBV28	TRBJ1-3	once	CASSPSGQGENTIYF	TGTGCCAGCAGTCCCTCGGGACAGGGAGAAAACACCATATATTTT
-	TRBV30	TRBJ2-1	-	CAWSVLVYNNEQFF	TGTGCCTGGAGTGTATTGGTGTATAACAATGAGCAGTTCTTC
-	TRBV2	TRBJ1-4	-	CASSDGGGGWFGEKLFF	TGTGCCAGCAGTGACGGGGGCGGGGGGTGGTTCGGAGAAAAACTGTTTTTT
-	TRBV7-9	TRBJ1-2	few	CASSPAGELGPYGYTF	TGTGCCAGCAGCCCGGCAGGGGAGCTGGGGCCCTATGGCTACACCTTC
TRBD1	TRBV9	TRBJ1-1	-	CASSVFDRGQGEAFF	TGTGCCAGCAGCGTATTCGACAGGGGGCAAGGTGAAGCTTTCTTT
-	TRBV28	TRBJ2-2	-	CASRLDSLGTGELFF	TGTGCCAGCAGGCTAGACAGCCTTGGCACCGGGGAGCTGTTTTTT
TRBD1	TRBV9	TRBJ1-2	-	CASGTGESGGGYTF	TGTGCCAGTGGGACAGGGGAATCCGGGGGTGGCTACACCTTC
-	TRBV14	TRBJ2-1	-	CASSPLMLSYNEQFF	TGTGCCAGCAGCCCCTTGATGCTCTCCTACAATGAGCAGTTCTTC
TRBD2	TRBV28	TRBJ2-3	once	CASSILGLAETDTDTQYF	TGTGCCAGCAGTATCCTGGGACTAGCGGAGACGGACACAGATACGCAGTATTTT
-	TRBV30	TRBJ1-3	once	CAWSKQQGSGNTIYF	TGTGCCTGGAGTAAACAACAGGGATCTGGAAACACCATATATTTT
-	TRBV5-6	TRBJ2-1	-	CASSLPGGSNEQFF	TGTGCCAGCAGCCTCCCCGGGGGTAGCAATGAGCAGTTCTTC
-	TRBV19	TRBJ2-7	-	CASKPQRSAYEQYF	TGTGCCAGTAAACCCCAAAGGTCAGCCTACGAGCAGTACTTC
TRBD2	TRBV15	TRBJ2-1	-	CATSRDLAGGPNGDEQFF	TGTGCCACCAGCAGAGATCTAGCGGGAGGGCCAAATGGGGATGAGCAGTTCTTC
-	TRBV5-1	TRBJ2-3	-	CASSFTESTDTQYF	TGCGCCAGCAGCTTCACAGAAAGCACAGATACGCAGTATTTT
-	TRBV6-5	TRBJ1-1	-	CASSFRRPLGTEAFF	TGTGCCAGCAGTTTCCGGAGGCCGCTTGGCACTGAAGCTTTCTTT
-	TRBV7-9	TRBJ1-2	few	CASSLEGALYGYTF	TGTGCCAGCAGCTTAGAAGGAGCCCTCTATGGCTACACCTTC
TRBD1	TRBV29-1	TRBJ1-2	few	CSVEEAQGARGYTF	TGCAGCGTTGAAGAAGCCCAGGGGGCGCGTGGCTACACCTTC
-	TRBV10-2	TRBJ1-2	-	CASSPTDSGYTF	TGCGCCAGCAGCCCCACTGACAGCGGCTACACCTTC
-	TRBV6-1	TRBJ1-1	-	CASSDLTRGTEAFF	TGTGCCAGCAGTGATTTGACGAGGGGGACTGAAGCTTTCTTT